The 12 T cell receptor beta chains listed next were all sequenced from one sample in a study of cytomegalovirus exposure and HLA in healthy donors. Only in-frame clones appear in the TCRdb table, and some are missing; sequencing was by immunoSEQ multiplex PCR. Of over 85,000 clones in the sample, roughly 95% are singletons; the top ten hold 0.89%. Sequencing was performed on PBMCs. Receptors originate from a woman between 18 and 29 years old in good health and CMV-seronegative.

The chain combines TRBV12-2 with TRBJ2-3; the table's D call TRBD2 went unverified against the DNA. TRBV12-2 is marked as a pseudogene. The length of the CDR3 is 16 residues. The CDR3 DNA sequence: TGTGCATGCGAAGCGGGAGGCCGGCCTAGCACAGATACGCAGTATTTT. Translated: CACEAGGRPSTDTQYF.

The chain uses TRBV5-4 and TRBJ1-4, with a weak D call TRBD1 (5 bases). V dropped 6 bases and J dropped 6 bases, with 18 bases sitting between them. From germline, CDR1 is SGHNT and CDR2 YYREEE (reference sequence). This CDR3 is built from 15 residues. This chain's CDR3 is CASTFLGRGDEKLFF. The CDR3 DNA reads TGTGCCAGCACCTTTCTAGGGAGGGGTGATGAAAAACTGTTTTTT. Based on the CDR3 plus reference TRBV5-4 and TRBJ1-4, the full variable domain is ETGVTQSPTHLIKTRGQQVTLRCSSQSGHNTVSWYQQALGQGPQFIFQYYREEENGRGNFPPRFSGLQFPNYSSELNVNALELDDSALYLCASTFLGRGDEKLFFGSGTQLSVL.

The rearrangement uses TRBV4-1 and TRBJ2-1, with 7 bases fitting TRBD2. This CDR3 spans 17 amino acids. V shed 0 bases and J 4 bases; nucleotides not matched to a gene: 9. The V gene's germline CDR1 is MGHRA and CDR2 YSYEKL. The CDR3 DNA sequence: TGCGCCAGCAGCCAAGATAGCGGGCTGGAGATATACAATGAGCAGTTCTTC. Translation: CASSQDSGLEIYNEQFF.

The chain combines TRBV1 with TRBJ2-5; no check of the table's D call, TRBD1, against the DNA was made. TRBV1 is tagged as a pseudogene. The CDR3 is made up of 15 amino acids. The CDR3 spells CTSRTLQGPSGTQYF. In DNA form, the CDR3 reads TGCACCAGCAGAACTTTACAGGGGCCCTCGGGGACCCAGTACTTC.

The genes are TRBV7-9 and TRBJ1-1; tentative D call: TRBD1 (5 bases). Germline V gene data show CDR1 as SEHNR and CDR2 as FQNEAQ (reference sequence). V lost 3 bases and J 0 bases, leaving 8 bases between the germline ends. This CDR3 has 14 residues. CDR3 loop: CASSLGQMNTEAFF. CDR3 in DNA: TGTGCCAGCAGCTTGGGGCAGATGAACACTGAAGCTTTCTTT.

The chain links TRBV27 to TRBJ1-5; D unclear. This CDR3 comprises 16 residues. Germline-derived CDR1 and CDR2 are MNHEY and SMNVEV (reference sequence). Trimming shortened V by 2 bases and J by 6 bases, and 17 bases separated the two germline ends. The CDR3, as DNA: TGTGCCAGCAGTTTAGAGTCCCCCGGAGGTAGTCAGCCCCAGCATTTT. The encoded protein is CASSLESPGGSQPQHF.

This chain connects TRBV5-4 to TRBJ2-7, with TRBD2 matching 8 bases. Germline V gene lookup returns CDR1 SGHNT and CDR2 YYREEE (reference sequence). This CDR3 has 17 residues. V lost 4 bases, J lost 1 base, and 13 bases stayed unmatched. The CDR3, as DNA: TGTGCCAGCAGCGTGGGGGCCTCGGCGGGAGGTTCCTACGAGCAGTACTTC. Residues: CASSVGASAGGSYEQYF.

The chain carries TRBV6-5 and TRBJ2-7; 7 bases map to TRBD1. Germline V gene lookup returns CDR1 MNHEY and CDR2 SVGAGI. The CDR3 consists of 13 residues. V lost 8 bases and J lost 5; bases outside the gene matches: 9. The CDR3 sequence is CASSRDRGDEQYF. DNA for the CDR3: TGTGCCAGCTCTCGGGACAGAGGAGACGAGCAGTACTTC.

V gene TRBV7-9 combines with J gene TRBJ1-2; 8 nucleotides line up with TRBD1. This CDR3 is 16 amino acids long. Germline lookup yields CDR1 SEHNR and CDR2 FQNEAQ (reference sequence). V trimming: 4 bases; J trimming: 4 bases; junction bases outside the gene matches: 11. CDR3 in DNA: TGTGCCAGCAGCTCAGAGACCGGGACAGGAGGCTATGGCTACACCTTC. This encodes CASSSETGTGGYGYTF.

This chain links TRBV5-5 with TRBJ2-1; the match to TRBD1 covers 7 bases. Germline V gene sequence: CDR1 SGHKS, CDR2 YYEKEE (reference sequence). The CDR3 consists of 15 residues. V was pared by 4 bases and J by 2 bases, with 6 bases of the junction left unmatched. CDR3 in amino acids: CASSPQQGAYNEQFF. The CDR3, as DNA: TGTGCCAGCAGCCCGCAGCAGGGGGCCTACAATGAGCAGTTCTTC.

This clone was seen only once. J is TRBJ1-2 and V is TRBV7-2, with 7 bases matching TRBD1. The CDR3 sequence is 14 residues long. J was trimmed by 4 bases and V by 1 base; bases with no gene match: 3. Looked up from germline, CDR1 is SGHTA and CDR2 is FQGNSA. The CDR3 region is CASSLGQGGYGYTF. The CDR3 nucleotides read TGTGCCAGCAGCTTAGGACAGGGTGGCTATGGCTACACCTTC. The full variable domain, completed using reference TRBV7-2 and TRBJ1-2, is GAGVSQSPSNKVTEKGKDVELRCDPISGHTALYWYRQSLGQGLEFLIYFQGNSAPDKSGLPSDRFSAERTGGSVSTLTIQRTQQEDSAVYLCASSLGQGGYGYTFGSGTRLTVV.

The chain is built from TRBV7-3 and TRBJ2-7, with 8 positions matching TRBD1. Trimming removed 1 base from V and 3 bases from J; junction bases left unmatched: 2. This CDR3 spans 14 amino acids. Germline V gene data show CDR1 as SGHTA and CDR2 as FQGTGA. Here the CDR3 DNA reads TGTGCCAGCAGCTTAAAGGGACAGGTCTACGAGCAGTACTTC. Encoded protein: CASSLKGQVYEQYF.